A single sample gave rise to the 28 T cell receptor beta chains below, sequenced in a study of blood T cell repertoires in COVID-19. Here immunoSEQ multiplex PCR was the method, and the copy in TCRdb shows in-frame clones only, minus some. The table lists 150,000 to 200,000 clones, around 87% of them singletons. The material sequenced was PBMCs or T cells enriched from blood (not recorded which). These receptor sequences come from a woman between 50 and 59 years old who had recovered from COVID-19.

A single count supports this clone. CDR3 protein: CASSYVRGNNSPLHF. CDR3 DNA sequence: TGTGCCAGCAGTTACGTCCGGGGTAATAATTCACCCCTCCACTTT. J is TRBJ1-6 and V is TRBV6-2 or TRBV6-3; D is undetermined. Trimming took off 2 bases at V and 5 bases at J, with 10 bases between the two ends. The V gene's germline CDR1 is MNHEY and CDR2 SVGEGT. The CDR3 loop spans 15 amino acids.

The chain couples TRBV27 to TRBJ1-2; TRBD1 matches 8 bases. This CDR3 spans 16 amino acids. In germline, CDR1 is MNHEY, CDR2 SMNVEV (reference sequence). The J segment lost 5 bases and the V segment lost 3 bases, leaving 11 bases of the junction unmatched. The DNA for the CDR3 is TGTGCCAGCAGTTTCCCACAGGGGGGCCTTTCTTATGGCTACACCTTC. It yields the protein CASSFPQGGLSYGYTF.

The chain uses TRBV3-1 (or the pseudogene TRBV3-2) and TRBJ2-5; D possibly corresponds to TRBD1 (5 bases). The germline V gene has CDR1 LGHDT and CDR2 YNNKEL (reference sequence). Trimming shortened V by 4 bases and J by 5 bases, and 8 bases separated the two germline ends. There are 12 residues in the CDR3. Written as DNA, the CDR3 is TGTGCCAGCAGCCCAGGGTGGGAGACCCAGTACTTC. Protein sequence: CASSPGWETQYF.

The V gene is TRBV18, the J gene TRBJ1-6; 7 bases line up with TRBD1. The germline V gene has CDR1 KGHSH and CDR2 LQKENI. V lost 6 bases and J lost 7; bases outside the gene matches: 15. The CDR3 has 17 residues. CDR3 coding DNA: TGTGCCAGCTCCTCGGGGGCCCGAGGGACAGAGAATTCACCCCTCCACTTT. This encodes CASSSGARGTENSPLHF.

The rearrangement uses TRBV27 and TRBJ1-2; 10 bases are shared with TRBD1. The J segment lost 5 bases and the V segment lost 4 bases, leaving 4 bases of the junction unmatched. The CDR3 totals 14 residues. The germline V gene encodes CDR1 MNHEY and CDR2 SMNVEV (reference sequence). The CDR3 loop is CASSSGGQGYGYTF. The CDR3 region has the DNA TGTGCCAGCAGTTCAGGGGGACAGGGGTATGGCTACACCTTC.

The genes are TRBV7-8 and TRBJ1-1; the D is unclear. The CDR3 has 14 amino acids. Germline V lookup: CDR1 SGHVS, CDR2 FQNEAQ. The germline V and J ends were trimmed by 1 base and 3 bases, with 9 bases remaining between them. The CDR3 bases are TGTGCCAGCAGCTTAGGAGTGGGCTACACTGAAGCTTTCTTT. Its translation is CASSLGVGYTEAFF.

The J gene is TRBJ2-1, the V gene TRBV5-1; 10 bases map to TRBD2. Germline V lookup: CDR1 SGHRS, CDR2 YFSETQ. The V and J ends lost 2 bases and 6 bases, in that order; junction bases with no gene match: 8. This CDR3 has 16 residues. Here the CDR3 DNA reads TGCGCCAGCAGCTTTCTGCAAGCGGGGGGGCCCAATGAGCAGTTCTTC. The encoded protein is CASSFLQAGGPNEQFF.

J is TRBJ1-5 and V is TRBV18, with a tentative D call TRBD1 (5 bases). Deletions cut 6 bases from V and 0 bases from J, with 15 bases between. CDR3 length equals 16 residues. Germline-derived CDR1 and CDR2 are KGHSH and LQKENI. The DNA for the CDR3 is TGTGCCAGCTCCCCCGAGGGGCGGGATAGCAATCAGCCCCAGCATTTT. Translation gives CASSPEGRDSNQPQHF. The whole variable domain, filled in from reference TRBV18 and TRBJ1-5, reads NAGVMQNPRHLVRRRGQEARLRCSPMKGHSHVYWYRQLPEEGLKFMVYLQKENIIDESGMPKERFSAEFPKEGPSILRIQQVVRGDSAAYFCASSPEGRDSNQPQHFGDGTRLSIL.

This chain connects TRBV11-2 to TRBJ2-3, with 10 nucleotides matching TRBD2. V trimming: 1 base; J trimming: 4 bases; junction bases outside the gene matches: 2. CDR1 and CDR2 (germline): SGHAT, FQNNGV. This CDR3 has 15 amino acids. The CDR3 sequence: CASSLVGTSADTQYF. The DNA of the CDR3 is TGTGCCAGCAGCTTAGTGGGGACTAGCGCAGATACGCAGTATTTT. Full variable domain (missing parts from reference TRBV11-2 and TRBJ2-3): EAGVAQSPRYKIIEKRQSVAFWCNPISGHATLYWYQQILGQGPKLLIQFQNNGVVDDSQLPKDRFSAERLKGVDSTLKIQPAKLEDSAVYLCASSLVGTSADTQYFGPGTRLTVL.

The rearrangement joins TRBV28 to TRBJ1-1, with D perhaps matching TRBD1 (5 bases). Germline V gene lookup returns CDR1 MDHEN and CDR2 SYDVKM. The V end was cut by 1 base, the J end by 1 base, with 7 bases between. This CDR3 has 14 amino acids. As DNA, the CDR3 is TGTGCCAGCAGTTTATTGGGGGGGAACACTGAAGCTTTCTTT. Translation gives CASSLLGGNTEAFF.

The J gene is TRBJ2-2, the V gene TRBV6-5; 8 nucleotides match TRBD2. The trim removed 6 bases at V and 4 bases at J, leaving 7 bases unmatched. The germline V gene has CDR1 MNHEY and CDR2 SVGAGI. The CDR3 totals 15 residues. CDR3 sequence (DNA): TGTGCCAGCAGAACCGGGACTAGAGGCACCGGGGAGCTGTTTTTT. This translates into CASRTGTRGTGELFF.

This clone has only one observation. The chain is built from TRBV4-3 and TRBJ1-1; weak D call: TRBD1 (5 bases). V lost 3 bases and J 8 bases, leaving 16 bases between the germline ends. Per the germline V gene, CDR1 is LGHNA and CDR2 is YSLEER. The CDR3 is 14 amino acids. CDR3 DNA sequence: TGCGCCAGCAGCCACTCGGGAGGGCAGGGAGAAGCTTTCTTT. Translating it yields CASSHSGGQGEAFF.

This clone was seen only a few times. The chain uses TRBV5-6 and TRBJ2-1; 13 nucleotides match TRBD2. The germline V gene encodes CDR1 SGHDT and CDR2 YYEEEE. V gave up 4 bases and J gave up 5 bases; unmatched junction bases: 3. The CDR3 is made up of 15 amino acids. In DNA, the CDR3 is TGTGCCAGCAGCACACTAGCGGGGGGGAACAATGAGCAGTTCTTC. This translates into CASSTLAGGNNEQFF.

The CDR3 sequence is CASSLGTGINQPQHF. The CDR3 DNA reads TGTGCCAGCAGCCTCGGGACAGGAATCAATCAGCCCCAGCATTTT. This rearrangement joins TRBV3-1 (or the pseudogene TRBV3-2) to TRBJ1-5; TRBD1 matches at 8 bases. The CDR3 contains 15 residues. Germline V gene data show CDR1 as LGHDT and CDR2 as YNNKEL (reference sequence). V shed 4 bases, J shed 3 bases, and the junction held 5 bases outside the gene matches.

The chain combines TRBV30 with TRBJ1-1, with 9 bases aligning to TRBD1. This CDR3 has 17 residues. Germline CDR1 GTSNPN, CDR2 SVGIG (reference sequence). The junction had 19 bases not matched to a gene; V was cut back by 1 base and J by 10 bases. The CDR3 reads CAWSAPTKTRDRVSAFF. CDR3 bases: TGTGCCTGGAGTGCACCGACCAAAACCCGGGACAGGGTGTCAGCTTTCTTT.

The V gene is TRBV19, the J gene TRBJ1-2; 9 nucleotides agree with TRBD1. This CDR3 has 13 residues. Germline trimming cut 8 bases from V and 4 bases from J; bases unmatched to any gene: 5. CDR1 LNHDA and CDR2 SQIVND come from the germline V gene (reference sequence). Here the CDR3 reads CASQLGQGYGYTF. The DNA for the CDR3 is TGTGCCAGTCAATTGGGACAGGGCTATGGCTACACCTTC.

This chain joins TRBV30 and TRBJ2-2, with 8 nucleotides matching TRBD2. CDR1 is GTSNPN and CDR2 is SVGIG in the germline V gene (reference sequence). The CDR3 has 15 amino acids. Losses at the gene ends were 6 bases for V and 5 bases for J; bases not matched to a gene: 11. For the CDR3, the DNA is TGTGCCTGTAATTTCGGGGGGGGCCGTACCGGGGAGCTGTTTTTT. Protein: CACNFGGGRTGELFF. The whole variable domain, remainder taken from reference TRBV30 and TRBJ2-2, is SQTIHQWPATLVQPVGSPLSLECTVEGTSNPNLYWYRQAAGRGLQLLFYSVGIGQISSEVPQNLSASRPQDRQFILSSKKLLLSDSGFYLCACNFGGGRTGELFFGEGSRLTVL.

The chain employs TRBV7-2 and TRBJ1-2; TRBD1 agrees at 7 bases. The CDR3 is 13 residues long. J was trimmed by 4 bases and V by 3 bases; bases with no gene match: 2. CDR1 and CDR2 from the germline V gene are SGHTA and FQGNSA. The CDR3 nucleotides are TGTGCCAGCAGCTTGGGGACAGCCTATGGCTACACCTTC. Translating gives CASSLGTAYGYTF.

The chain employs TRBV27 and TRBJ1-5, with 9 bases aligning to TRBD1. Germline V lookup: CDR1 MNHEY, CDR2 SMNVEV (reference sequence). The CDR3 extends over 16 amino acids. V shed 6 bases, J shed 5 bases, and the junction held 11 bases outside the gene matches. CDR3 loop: CASSPAGTGKDQPQHF. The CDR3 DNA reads TGTGCCAGCAGCCCAGCCGGGACAGGGAAGGATCAGCCCCAGCATTTT.

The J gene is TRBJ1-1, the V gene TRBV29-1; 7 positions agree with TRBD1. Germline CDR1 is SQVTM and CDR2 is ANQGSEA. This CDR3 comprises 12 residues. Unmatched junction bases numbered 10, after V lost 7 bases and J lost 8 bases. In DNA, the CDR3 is TGCAGCGAATCAACAGGGGTAGGGGAAGCTTTCTTT. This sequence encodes CSESTGVGEAFF.

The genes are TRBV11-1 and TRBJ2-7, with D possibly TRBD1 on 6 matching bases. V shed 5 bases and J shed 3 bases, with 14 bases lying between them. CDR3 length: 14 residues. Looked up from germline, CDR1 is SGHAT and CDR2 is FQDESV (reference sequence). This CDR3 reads CASSPPTGIYEQYF. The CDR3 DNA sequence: TGTGCCAGCAGCCCGCCGACAGGCATCTACGAGCAGTACTTC. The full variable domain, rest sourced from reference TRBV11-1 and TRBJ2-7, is EAEVAQSPRYKITEKSQAVAFWCDPISGHATLYWYRQILGQGPELLVQFQDESVVDDSQLPKDRFSAERLKGVDSTLKIQPAELGDSAMYLCASSPPTGIYEQYFGPGTRLTVT.

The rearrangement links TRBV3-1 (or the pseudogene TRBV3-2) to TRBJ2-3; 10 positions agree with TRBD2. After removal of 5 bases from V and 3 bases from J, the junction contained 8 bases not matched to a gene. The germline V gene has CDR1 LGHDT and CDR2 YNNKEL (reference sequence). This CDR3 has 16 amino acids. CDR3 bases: TGTGCCAGCAGCTCCTCGGGGACTAGCGTGACAGATACGCAGTATTTT. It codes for CASSSSGTSVTDTQYF.

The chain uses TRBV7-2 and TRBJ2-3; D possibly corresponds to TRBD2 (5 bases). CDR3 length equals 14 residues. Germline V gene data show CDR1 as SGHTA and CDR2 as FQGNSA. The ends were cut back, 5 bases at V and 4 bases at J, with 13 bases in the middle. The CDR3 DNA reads TGTGCCAGCAGCATAACAGCGGCACCAGATACGCAGTATTTT. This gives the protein CASSITAAPDTQYF. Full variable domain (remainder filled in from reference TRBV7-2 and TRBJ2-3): GAGVSQSPSNKVTEKGKDVELRCDPISGHTALYWYRQSLGQGLEFLIYFQGNSAPDKSGLPSDRFSAERTGGSVSTLTIQRTQQEDSAVYLCASSITAAPDTQYFGPGTRLTVL.

This CDR3 reads CASRGQLAWNEQFF. CDR3 nucleotide sequence: TGTGCCAGCAGGGGACAACTAGCGTGGAATGAGCAGTTCTTC. The chain joins TRBV6-5 to TRBJ2-1; the D gene is possibly TRBD2 (7 bases). This CDR3 has 14 amino acids. Germline values: CDR1 MNHEY, CDR2 SVGAGI. V lost 6 bases to trimming and J lost 7 bases, with 16 bases between them.

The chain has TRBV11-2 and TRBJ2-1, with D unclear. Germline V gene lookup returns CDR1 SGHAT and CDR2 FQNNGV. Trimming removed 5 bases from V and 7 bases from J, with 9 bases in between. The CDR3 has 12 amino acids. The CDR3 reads CASSRSRNEQFF. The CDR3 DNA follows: TGTGCCAGCAGCCGCTCTAGGAATGAGCAGTTCTTC.

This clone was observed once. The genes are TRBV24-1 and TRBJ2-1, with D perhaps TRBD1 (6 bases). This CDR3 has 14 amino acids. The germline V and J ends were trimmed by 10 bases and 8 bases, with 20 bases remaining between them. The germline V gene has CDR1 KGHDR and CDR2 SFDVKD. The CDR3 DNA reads TGTGCCACTCGCGCCCGGGCAGGGGCCGATGAGCAGTTCTTC. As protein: CATRARAGADEQFF.

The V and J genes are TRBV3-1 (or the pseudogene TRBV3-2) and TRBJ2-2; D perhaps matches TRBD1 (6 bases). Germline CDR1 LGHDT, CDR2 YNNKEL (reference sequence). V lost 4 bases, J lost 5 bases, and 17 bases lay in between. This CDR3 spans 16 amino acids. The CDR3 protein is CASSPPEQGMTGELFF. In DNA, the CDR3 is TGTGCCAGCAGCCCACCCGAACAGGGTATGACCGGGGAGCTGTTTTTT.

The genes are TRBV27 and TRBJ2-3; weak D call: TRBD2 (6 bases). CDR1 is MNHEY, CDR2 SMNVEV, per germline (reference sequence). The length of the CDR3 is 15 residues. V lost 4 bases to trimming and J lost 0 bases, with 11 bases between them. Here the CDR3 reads CASSWRGSSTDTQYF. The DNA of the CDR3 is TGTGCCAGCAGTTGGAGGGGTTCTAGCACAGATACGCAGTATTTT.